These T cell receptor beta chains were read from a single sample in a study of blood T cells in healthy people across ages. TCRdb reprocessed the 5' RACE reads with MiXCR, giving one entry per CDR3 protein. The top ten clones hold roughly 7% of a sample with about 1.4 million distinct CDR3 sequences, around 59% of them seen once. Sequencing used blood. The receptor source for this set is a man in his late teens or twenties in good health. Each CDR3 is given with its conserved first and last residue. The order of the fields is D gene, J gene, V gene, clone size, CDR3 protein, CDR3 DNA. A D gene is named only where the DNA matches it firmly. The listing skips clone size in some rows; elsewhere it reads once, few, many or a size class.

>TRBD2|TRBJ2-5|TRBV5-1|.
CASSPGLSGRHQETQYF
TGCGCCAGCAGCCCTGGTCTGAGCGGGAGGCACCAAGAGACCCAGTACTTC
>.|TRBJ2-3|TRBV4-1|.
CANRAPGRSTDTQYF
TGCGCCAACAGAGCACCGGGACGCAGCACAGATACGCAGTATTTT
>TRBD2|TRBJ2-7|TRBV20-1|.
CSAPMTSGYEQYF
TGCAGTGCTCCGATGACTAGCGGTTACGAGCAGTACTTC
>TRBD1|TRBJ1-2|TRBV29-1|few
CSVEYRTGNHYGYTF
TGCAGCGTTGAATATAGGACAGGGAATCACTATGGCTACACCTTC
>TRBD1|TRBJ2-7|TRBV6-5|.
CASSETGNLYEQYF
TGTGCCAGCAGTGAGACAGGGAACCTTTACGAGCAGTACTTC
>.|TRBJ2-5|TRBV6-5|.
CASRPGGGGQETQYF
TGTGCCAGCAGGCCAGGAGGGGGGGGCCAAGAGACCCAGTACTTC
>.|TRBJ2-1|TRBV2|.
CASDPNEQFF
TGTGCCAGCGACCCTAATGAGCAGTTCTTC
>TRBD1|TRBJ2-7|TRBV11-2|.
CASSLGWDRTYEQYF
TGTGCCAGCAGCTTAGGTTGGGACAGGACCTACGAGCAGTACTTC
>TRBD1|TRBJ2-5|TRBV29-1|few
CSVDETGGLVETQYF
TGCAGCGTTGATGAGACAGGGGGCCTAGTGGAGACCCAGTACTTC
>TRBD1|TRBJ1-2|TRBV9|.
CASSVDRGGYTF
TGTGCCAGCAGCGTAGACAGGGGCGGCTACACCTTC
>TRBD2|TRBJ2-7|TRBV6-5|.
CASSYALAGYEQYF
TGTGCCAGCAGTTACGCACTAGCGGGCTACGAGCAGTACTTC
>.|TRBJ1-2|TRBV11-2|.
CASSLEVFSYGYTF
TGTGCCAGCAGCTTAGAGGTTTTTAGCTATGGCTACACCTTC
>TRBD2|TRBJ2-3|TRBV2|few
CASSDLAGGRTDTQYF
TGTGCCAGCAGTGATCTAGCGGGAGGTCGCACAGATACGCAGTATTTT
>.|TRBJ2-7|TRBV4-1|.
CASSQVLEGGSYEQYF
TGCGCCAGCAGCCAAGTTTTAGAGGGGGGCTCGTACGAGCAGTACTTC
>.|TRBJ2-7|TRBV6-1|.
CASRASLGGMNEQYF
TGTGCCAGCAGAGCTTCCCTGGGGGGAATGAACGAGCAGTACTTC
>TRBD2|TRBJ2-3|TRBV3-1|.
CASSQGGGLTAGEADTQYF
TGTGCCAGCAGCCAGGGGGGTGGTTTAACGGCGGGAGAGGCAGATACGCAGTATTTT